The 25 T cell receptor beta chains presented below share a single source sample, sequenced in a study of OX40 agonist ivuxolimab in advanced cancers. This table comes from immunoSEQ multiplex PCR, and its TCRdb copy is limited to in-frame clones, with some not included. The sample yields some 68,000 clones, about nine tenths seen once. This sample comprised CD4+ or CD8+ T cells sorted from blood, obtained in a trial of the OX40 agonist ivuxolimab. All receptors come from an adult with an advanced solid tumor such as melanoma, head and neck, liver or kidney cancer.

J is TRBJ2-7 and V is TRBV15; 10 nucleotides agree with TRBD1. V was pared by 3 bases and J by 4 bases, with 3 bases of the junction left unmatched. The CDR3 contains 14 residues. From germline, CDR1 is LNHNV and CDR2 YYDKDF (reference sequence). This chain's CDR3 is CATSRGDRGYEQYF. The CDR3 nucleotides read TGTGCCACCAGCAGGGGGGACAGGGGATACGAGCAGTACTTC.

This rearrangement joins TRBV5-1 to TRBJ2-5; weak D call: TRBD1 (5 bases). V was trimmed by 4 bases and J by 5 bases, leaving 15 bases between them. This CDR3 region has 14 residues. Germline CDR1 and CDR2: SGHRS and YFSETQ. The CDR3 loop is CASSLGAPRETQYF. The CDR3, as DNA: TGCGCCAGCAGCCTTGGGGCTCCGCGGGAGACCCAGTACTTC.

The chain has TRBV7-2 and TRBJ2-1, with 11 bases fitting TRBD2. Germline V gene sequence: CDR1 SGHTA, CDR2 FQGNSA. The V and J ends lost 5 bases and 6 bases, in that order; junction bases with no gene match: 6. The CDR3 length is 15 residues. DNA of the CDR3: TGTGCCAGCAGCCCGACTAGCGGGACTGGCAATGAGCAGTTCTTC. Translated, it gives CASSPTSGTGNEQFF.

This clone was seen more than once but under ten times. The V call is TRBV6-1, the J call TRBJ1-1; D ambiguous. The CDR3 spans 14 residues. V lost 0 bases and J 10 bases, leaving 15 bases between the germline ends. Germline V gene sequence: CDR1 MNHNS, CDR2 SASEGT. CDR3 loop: CASSEAALRRRAFF. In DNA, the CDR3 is TGTGCCAGCAGTGAAGCGGCCCTACGTAGGAGAGCTTTCTTT.

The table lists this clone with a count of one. The CDR3 DNA reads TGTGCCAGCAGTGCGAGCGGGAGCGGCACAGATACGCAGTATTTT. Translation gives CASSASGSGTDTQYF. The genes are TRBV28 and TRBJ2-3, with 8 bases identical to TRBD2. This CDR3 region has 15 residues. Germline V gives CDR1 MDHEN, CDR2 SYDVKM. V was clipped by 5 bases and J by 1 base; unmatched bases: 5.

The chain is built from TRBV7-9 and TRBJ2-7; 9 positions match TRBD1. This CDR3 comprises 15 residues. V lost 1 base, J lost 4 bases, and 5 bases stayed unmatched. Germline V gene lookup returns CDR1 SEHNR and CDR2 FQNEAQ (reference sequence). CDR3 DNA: TGTGCCAGCAGCTTAGACAGGGGGCTTGGTTACGAGCAGTACTTC. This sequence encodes CASSLDRGLGYEQYF.

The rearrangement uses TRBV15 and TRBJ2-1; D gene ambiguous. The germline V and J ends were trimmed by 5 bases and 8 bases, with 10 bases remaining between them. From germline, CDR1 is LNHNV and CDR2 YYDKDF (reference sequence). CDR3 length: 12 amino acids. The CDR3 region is CATSSGPYEQFF. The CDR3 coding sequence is TGTGCCACCAGCTCCGGGCCATATGAGCAGTTCTTC.

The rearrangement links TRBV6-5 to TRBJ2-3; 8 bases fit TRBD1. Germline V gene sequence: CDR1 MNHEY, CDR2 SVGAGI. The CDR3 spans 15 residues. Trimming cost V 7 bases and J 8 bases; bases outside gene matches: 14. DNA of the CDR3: TGTGCCAGCACCAAGGACAGGGCGACGACGGTTACGCAGTATTTT. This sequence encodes CASTKDRATTVTQYF.

CDR3 bases: TGTGCCAGCAGTGAAGGAGGGGCCCCCAGGGGGGAAAAACTGTTTTTT. Translation: CASSEGGAPRGEKLFF. V gene TRBV2 combines with J gene TRBJ1-4; 7 positions agree with TRBD1. The CDR3 totals 16 residues. Germline V lookup: CDR1 SNHLY, CDR2 FYNNEI. Unmatched junction bases numbered 10, after V lost 1 base and J lost 8 bases.

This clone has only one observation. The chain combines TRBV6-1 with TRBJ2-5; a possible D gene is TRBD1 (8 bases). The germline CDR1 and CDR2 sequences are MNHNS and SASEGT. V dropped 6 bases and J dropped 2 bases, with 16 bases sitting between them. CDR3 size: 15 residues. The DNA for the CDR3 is TGTGCCAGCAGCCTGGGGGGGACAGGTCAAGAGACCCAGTACTTC. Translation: CASSLGGTGQETQYF.

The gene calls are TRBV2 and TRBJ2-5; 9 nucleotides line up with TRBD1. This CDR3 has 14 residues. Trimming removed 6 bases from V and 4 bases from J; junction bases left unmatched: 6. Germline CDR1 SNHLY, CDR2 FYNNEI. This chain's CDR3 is CASRDRGGGETQYF. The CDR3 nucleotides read TGTGCCAGCAGGGACAGGGGCGGCGGAGAGACCCAGTACTTC.

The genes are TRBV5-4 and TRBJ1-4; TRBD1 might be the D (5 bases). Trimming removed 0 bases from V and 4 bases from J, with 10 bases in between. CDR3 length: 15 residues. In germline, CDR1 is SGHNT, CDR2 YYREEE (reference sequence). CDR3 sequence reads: CASSLAGDHNEKLFF. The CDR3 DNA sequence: TGTGCCAGCAGCTTGGCGGGGGACCATAATGAAAAACTGTTTTTT.

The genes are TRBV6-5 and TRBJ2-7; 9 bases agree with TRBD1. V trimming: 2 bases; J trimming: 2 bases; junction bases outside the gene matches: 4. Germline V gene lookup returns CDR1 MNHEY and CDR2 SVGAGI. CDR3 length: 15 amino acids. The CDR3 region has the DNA TGTGCCAGCAGTTACGGACAGGGGAACGCCTACGAGCAGTACTTC. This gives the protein CASSYGQGNAYEQYF.

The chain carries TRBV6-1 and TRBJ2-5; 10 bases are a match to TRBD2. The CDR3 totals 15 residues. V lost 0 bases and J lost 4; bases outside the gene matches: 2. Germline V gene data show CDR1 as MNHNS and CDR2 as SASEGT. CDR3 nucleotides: TGTGCCAGCAGTGAAGCAGCGGGGGGGCCAGAGACCCAGTACTTC. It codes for CASSEAAGGPETQYF.

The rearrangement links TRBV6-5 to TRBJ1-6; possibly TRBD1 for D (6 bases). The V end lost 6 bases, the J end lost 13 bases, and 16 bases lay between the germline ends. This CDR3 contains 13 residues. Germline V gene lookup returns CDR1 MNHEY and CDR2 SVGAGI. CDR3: CASSNRGGPPLHF. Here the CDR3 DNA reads TGTGCCAGCAGCAACCGGGGGGGCCCCCCCCTCCACTTT.

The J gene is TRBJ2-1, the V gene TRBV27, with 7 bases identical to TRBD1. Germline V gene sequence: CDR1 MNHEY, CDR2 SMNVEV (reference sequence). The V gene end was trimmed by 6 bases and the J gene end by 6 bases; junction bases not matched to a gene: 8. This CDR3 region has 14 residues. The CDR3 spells CASSYRGGSNEQFF. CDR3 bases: TGTGCCAGCAGCTACAGGGGTGGGTCCAATGAGCAGTTCTTC.

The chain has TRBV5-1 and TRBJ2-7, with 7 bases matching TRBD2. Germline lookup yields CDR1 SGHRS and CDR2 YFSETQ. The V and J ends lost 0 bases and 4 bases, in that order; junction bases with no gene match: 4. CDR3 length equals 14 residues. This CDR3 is CASSLEAGTYEQYF. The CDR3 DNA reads TGCGCCAGCAGCTTGGAAGCGGGAACTTACGAGCAGTACTTC. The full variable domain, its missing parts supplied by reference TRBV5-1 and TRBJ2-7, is KAGVTQTPRYLIKTRGQQVTLSCSPISGHRSVSWYQQTPGQGLQFLFEYFSETQRNKGNFPGRFSGRQFSNSRSEMNVSTLELGDSALYLCASSLEAGTYEQYFGPGTRLTVT.

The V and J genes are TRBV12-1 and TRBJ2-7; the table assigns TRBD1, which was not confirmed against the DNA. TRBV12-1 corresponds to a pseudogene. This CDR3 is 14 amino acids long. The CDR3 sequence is CASSFDRRVYEQYF. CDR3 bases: TGTGCCAGCAGCTTCGACAGAAGGGTTTACGAGCAGTACTTC.

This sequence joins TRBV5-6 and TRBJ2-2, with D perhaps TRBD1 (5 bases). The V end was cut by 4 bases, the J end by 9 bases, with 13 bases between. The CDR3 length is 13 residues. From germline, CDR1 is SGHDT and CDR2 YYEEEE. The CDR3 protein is CASSLGLERELFF. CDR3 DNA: TGTGCCAGCAGCCTGGGGCTAGAGAGGGAGCTGTTTTTT.

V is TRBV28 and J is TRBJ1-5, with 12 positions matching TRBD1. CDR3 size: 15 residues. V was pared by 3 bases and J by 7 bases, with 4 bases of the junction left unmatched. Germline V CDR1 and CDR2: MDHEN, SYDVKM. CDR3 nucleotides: TGTGCCAGCAGTTTTGGGACAGGGGGCGGCCAGCCCCAGCATTTT. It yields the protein CASSFGTGGGQPQHF.

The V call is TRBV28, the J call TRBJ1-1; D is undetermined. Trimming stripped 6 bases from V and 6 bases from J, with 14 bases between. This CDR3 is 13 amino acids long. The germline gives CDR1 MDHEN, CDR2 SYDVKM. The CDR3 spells CASSRRRRAEAFF. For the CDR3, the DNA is TGTGCCAGCAGCCGACGTCGGCGAGCTGAAGCTTTCTTT.

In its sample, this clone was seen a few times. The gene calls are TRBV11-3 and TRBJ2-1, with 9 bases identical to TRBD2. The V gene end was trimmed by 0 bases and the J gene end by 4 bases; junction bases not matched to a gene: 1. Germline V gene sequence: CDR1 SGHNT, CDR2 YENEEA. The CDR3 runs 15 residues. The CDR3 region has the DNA TGTGCCAGCAGCTTAGAGACTAGCGGTTACAATGAGCAGTTCTTC. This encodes CASSLETSGYNEQFF.

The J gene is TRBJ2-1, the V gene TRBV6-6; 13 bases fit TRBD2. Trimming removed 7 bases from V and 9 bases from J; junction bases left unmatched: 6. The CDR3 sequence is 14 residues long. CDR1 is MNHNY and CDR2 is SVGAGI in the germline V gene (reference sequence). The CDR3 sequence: CASKTGLAGVEQFF. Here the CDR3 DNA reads TGTGCCAGCAAAACCGGACTAGCGGGAGTTGAGCAGTTCTTC.

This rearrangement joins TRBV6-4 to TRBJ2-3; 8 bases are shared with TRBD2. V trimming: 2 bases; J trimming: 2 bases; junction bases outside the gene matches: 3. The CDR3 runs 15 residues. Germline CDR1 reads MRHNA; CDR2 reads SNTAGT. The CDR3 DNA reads TGTGCCAGCAGTGACGCGGGAGGTTACACAGATACGCAGTATTTT. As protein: CASSDAGGYTDTQYF.

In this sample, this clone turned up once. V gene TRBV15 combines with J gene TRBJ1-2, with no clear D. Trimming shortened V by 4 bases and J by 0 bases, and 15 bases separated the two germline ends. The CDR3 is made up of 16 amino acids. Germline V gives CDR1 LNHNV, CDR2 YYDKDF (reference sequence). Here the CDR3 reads CATSTRGPLANYGYTF. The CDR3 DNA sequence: TGTGCCACCAGCACCCGGGGTCCCTTAGCTAACTATGGCTACACCTTC.